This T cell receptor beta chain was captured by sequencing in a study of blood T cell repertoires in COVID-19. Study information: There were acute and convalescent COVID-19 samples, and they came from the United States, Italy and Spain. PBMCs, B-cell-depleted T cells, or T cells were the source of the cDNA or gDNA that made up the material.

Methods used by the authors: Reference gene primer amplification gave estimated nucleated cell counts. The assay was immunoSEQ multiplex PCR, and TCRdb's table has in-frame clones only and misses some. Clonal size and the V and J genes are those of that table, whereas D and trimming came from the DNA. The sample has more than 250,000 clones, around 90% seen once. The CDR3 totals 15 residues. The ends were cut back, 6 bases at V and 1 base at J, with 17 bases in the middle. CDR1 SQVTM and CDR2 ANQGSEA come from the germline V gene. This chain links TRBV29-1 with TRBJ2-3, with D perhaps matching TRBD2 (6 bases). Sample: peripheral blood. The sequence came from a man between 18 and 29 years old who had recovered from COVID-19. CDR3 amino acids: CSVLGWSGRTDTQYF. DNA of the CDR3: TGCAGCGTCCTGGGGTGGAGCGGGCGCACAGATACGCAGTATTTT.